The 11 T cell receptor beta chains reported below all come from one sample, sequenced in a study of shared T cell receptors in the human thymus. Some clones are missing from TCRdb's copy, which holds only in-frame ones; the method was immunoSEQ multiplex PCR. The sample carries approximately 660,000 clones, approximately 88% recorded once. These same data were also listed under a study on human thymus T cells.

Sequences were obtained from thymocytes. Source of these receptors: a boy in the first two years of life with a congenital heart defect.

This clone showed up just once. V gene TRBV28 combines with J gene TRBJ1-1; D is perhaps TRBD1 (6 bases). The CDR3 sequence is 17 residues long. Germline lookup yields CDR1 MDHEN and CDR2 SYDVKM. V lost 3 bases and J 4 bases, leaving 21 bases between the germline ends. The CDR3 DNA follows: TGTGCCAGCAGTTTTAAGTGGGAGGGGGGCTCCGGCACTGAAGCTTTCTTT. Its translation is CASSFKWEGGSGTEAFF. Filled out from reference TRBV28 and TRBJ1-1, the complete variable domain reads DVKVTQSSRYLVKRTGEKVFLECVQDMDHENMFWYRQDPGLGLRLIYFSYDVKMKEKGDIPEGYSVSREKKERFSLILESASTNQTSMYLCASSFKWEGGSGTEAFFGQGTRLTVV.

This clone came up once. The CDR3 region is CASRGSGDASGSVDIQYF. CDR3 nucleotides: TGTGCCAGCAGGGGTTCTGGCGACGCTAGCGGGAGTGTTGACATTCAGTACTTC. This chain connects TRBV2 to TRBJ2-4, with 10 positions matching TRBD2. The length of the CDR3 is 18 residues. Germline V CDR1 and CDR2: SNHLY, FYNNEI. Trimming took 6 bases from V and 8 from J; bases not matched to a gene: 19.

This clone has just one count. CDR3 amino acids: CASSWGRPQDEQFF. The CDR3 DNA reads TGTGCCAGCAGCTGGGGGCGCCCCCAGGATGAGCAGTTCTTC. The V gene is TRBV7-9, the J gene TRBJ2-1; maybe TRBD1 (6 bases). V was cut by 4 bases and J by 8 bases, with 15 bases left in between. In germline, CDR1 is SEHNR, CDR2 FQNEAQ (reference sequence). The CDR3 contains 14 residues. Together with reference TRBV7-9 and TRBJ2-1, the CDR3 gives the full variable domain: DTGVSQNPRHKITKRGQNVTFRCDPISEHNRLYWYRQTLGQGPEFLTYFQNEAQLEKSRLLSDRFSAERPKGSFSTLEIQRTEQGDSAMYLCASSWGRPQDEQFFGPGTRLTVL.

This chain joins TRBV5-6 and TRBJ1-4; D is possibly TRBD1 (5 bases). The ends were cut back, 3 bases at V and 7 bases at J, with 10 bases in the middle. The CDR3 covers 13 residues. Looked up from germline, CDR1 is SGHDT and CDR2 is YYEEEE. CDR3 amino acids: CASSYQGGEKLFF. In DNA form, the CDR3 reads TGTGCCAGCAGCTACCAGGGAGGTGAAAAACTGTTTTTT.

The chain employs TRBV7-9 and TRBJ1-1; TRBD1 matches at 11 bases. CDR3 length: 16 residues. With 7 bases clipped from V and 5 bases from J, the junction kept 12 bases outside the gene matches. CDR1 SEHNR and CDR2 FQNEAQ come from the germline V gene (reference sequence). CDR3 coding DNA: TGTGCCAGCAACGAAATACCGGGACAGGGGGAGACTGAAGCTTTCTTT. This codes for CASNEIPGQGETEAFF.

V is TRBV2 and J is TRBJ1-1; D gene ambiguous. Between the trimmed V and J ends, which lost 8 bases and 0 bases, there was a span of 19 bases. The CDR3 totals 16 residues. Germline V lookup: CDR1 SNHLY, CDR2 FYNNEI. The CDR3 sequence is CASSIRGPDMNTEAFF. The CDR3 coding sequence is TGTGCCAGCTCAATCCGAGGGCCCGACATGAACACTGAAGCTTTCTTT.

V gene TRBV5-1 combines with J gene TRBJ2-3, with D perhaps TRBD2 (5 bases). The CDR3 spans 15 residues. V lost 4 bases, J lost 2 bases, and 14 bases lay in between. Germline-derived CDR1 and CDR2 are SGHRS and YFSETQ. As DNA, the CDR3 is TGCGCCAGCAGCCCGGAGGCGTCCCCCACAGATACGCAGTATTTT. Its protein product is CASSPEASPTDTQYF.

The genes are TRBV25-1 and TRBJ2-1, with 10 bases fitting TRBD2. The V and J ends lost 6 bases and 6 bases, in that order; junction bases with no gene match: 11. This CDR3 has 16 amino acids. CDR1 MGHDK and CDR2 SYGVNS come from the germline V gene. CDR3 nucleotide sequence: TGTGCCAGCAGAGTAGGGGTTAGCGGGAGGATCAATGAGCAGTTCTTC. This translates into CASRVGVSGRINEQFF.

The chain recombines TRBV5-1 with TRBJ1-2; TRBD1 matches 7 bases. Germline V gene lookup returns CDR1 SGHRS and CDR2 YFSETQ. J lost 0 bases, V lost 3 bases, and 8 bases had no gene match. The CDR3 is 16 residues long. The CDR3 coding sequence is TGCGCCAGCAGCTCCGTAGACAGGGCACCTAACTATGGCTACACCTTC. It translates to CASSSVDRAPNYGYTF.

The chain uses TRBV27 and TRBJ2-2; TRBD2 matches at 15 bases. The length of the CDR3 is 16 residues. The germline V gene has CDR1 MNHEY and CDR2 SMNVEV (reference sequence). Losses at the gene ends were 7 bases for V and 8 bases for J; bases not matched to a gene: 8. The CDR3 coding sequence is TGTGCCAGCACCCCGGGACTAGCGGGAGGTGCGGGGGAGCTGTTTTTT. Translation: CASTPGLAGGAGELFF.

This clone was observed a few times. This chain connects TRBV28 to TRBJ1-5; 7 nucleotides match TRBD1. This CDR3 contains 15 residues. Germline-derived CDR1 and CDR2 are MDHEN and SYDVKM. V gave up 7 bases and J gave up 0 bases; unmatched junction bases: 6. For the CDR3, the DNA is TGTGCCAGCATTAATACAGGGGATAGCAATCAGCCCCAGCATTTT. Translated: CASINTGDSNQPQHF.